This T cell receptor beta chain was identified in a study of post-analysis software for immune sequencing data (dated by TCRdb to between 2015 and 2017). Regarding the research as a whole: The recorded disease courses included relapsing-remitting, secondary progressive and progressive-relapsing multiple sclerosis, and some patients had no subtype annotation. Patient repertoires were compared against some twelve previously published healthy control repertoires from donors aged roughly 6 to 26 years. A subset of samples was prepared in parallel using single-end sample barcoding, then pooled and co-amplified after Illumina adapter ligation.

For CDR1 and CDR2, the germline V gene lists MDHEN and SYDVKM. Between the V and J ends, shortened by 8 bases and 2 bases respectively, the junction contains 13 bases. Measured from the cysteine to the phenylalanine, the CDR3 is 14 residues long. Just CDR3 DNA is preserved here, 42 bases in frame from base 1. Broader findings and caveats from the paper: The control group was slightly older than the multiple sclerosis patient group. Direct clustering with F measure showed strong co-clustering of samples prepared in the same batch, prompting a batch-effect correction. About five TRBV segments, including TRBV5-6, TRBV5-1 and TRBV20-1, were significantly more frequent in patients than controls. Compared with controls, multiple sclerosis patients had significantly lower normalized Chao1 diversity, a finding suggesting substantial peripheral T-cell clonal expansion.

With regard to this clonotype: Its antigen has not been determined. Within one base of it there is no much larger clone, and no base qualities were kept.

Receptors were amplified or captured by PCR. TCRdb shows the sequencer as Illumina HiSeq 2500. To reduce PCR and sequencing biases, unique molecular identifiers were incorporated into the TCR beta cDNA libraries. Per 1 to 10 million input T cells, some 500,000 cDNA molecules were obtained, such that each molecule approximated one T cell. The patient libraries were prepared and sequenced using the same protocol as the earlier healthy control dataset. Samples belonging to the same batch were prepared together, multiplexed and sequenced on a shared HiSeq lane. In the authors' own workflow: MIGEC handled the raw barcoded reads, throwing out single-read molecular identifier groups before consensus assembly and CDR3 extraction. VDJtools was used for post-analysis of the clonotype tables, with diversity normalized by down-sampling every dataset to the smallest sample size. Repertoire overlap clustering matched CDR3 amino acid but not nucleotide sequences to correct batch-related cross-sample contamination. TCRdb redid the processing of the public reads, applying fastp at Q25 and MiXCR, and retained in-frame beta chains. Every entry covers one CDR3 protein and lists the most common genes and DNA from its rows. Clone size and V and J calls follow TCRdb, not the original study. This sample is represented by about 200,000 distinct CDR3 sequences; roughly 28% of them were singletons. The ten largest clones capture about 3.4% of the sample.

To demonstrate the VDJtools post-analysis software, TCR beta repertoires were profiled from the peripheral blood of some 12 young patients with multiple sclerosis. The patients with multiple sclerosis were children and adolescents between roughly 6 and 17 years of age. Sequenced: blood. The TCR comes from a girl between 2 and 17 years old with multiple sclerosis. The receptor chain draws on TRBV28 and TRBJ1-5; no D gene call is confident. The DNA reads as follows: TGTGCCAGCGGAGTGGGCGGCGGCAATCAGCCCCAGCATTTT. It translates as CASGVGGGNQPQHF.